These 24 T cell receptor beta chains were sequenced from one sample in a study of CD8+CD57+ T cells in acquired aplastic anemia. Those patients picked for sequencing had displayed CD8+CD57+ cell expansion on flow cytometry. Genomic DNA, serving as template, underwent TCR beta VDJ and CDR3 profiling. Each CDR3 protein gets one entry after TCRdb re-called the reads with MiXCR. Seen here are about 58,000 distinct CDR3 sequences, around 60% observed once, and the top ten hold 15% to 20%. The sample comprised sorted CD4+, CD8+, or CD8+CD57+ T cells (not recorded which) from PBMCs. Receptors originate from a human donor with aplastic anemia.

Only one count was recorded for this clonotype. The chain joins TRBV14 to TRBJ2-3; 8 positions match TRBD1. The CDR3 length is 16 residues. Trimming cost V 6 bases and J 1 base; bases outside gene matches: 9. Germline values: CDR1 SGHDN, CDR2 FVKESK. The CDR3 DNA reads TGTGCCAGCAGTACCAGGGGGCGCAGTGGCACAGATACGCAGTATTTT. It is translated as CASSTRGRSGTDTQYF.

CDR3 sequence: CATSVLAGDDTQYF. The CDR3, as DNA: TGTGCCACCAGTGTACTAGCGGGAGACGATACGCAGTATTTT. The genes are TRBV24-1 and TRBJ2-3, with 11 bases aligning to TRBD2. Germline loops: CDR1 KGHDR, CDR2 SFDVKD. The length of the CDR3 is 14 residues. With 5 bases clipped from V and 6 bases from J, the junction kept 3 bases outside the gene matches.

This clonotype was counted only a few times. Just one base apart from a much larger clone, this may be a read error. The chain is built from TRBV4-2 and TRBJ1-1; D possibly corresponds to TRBD1 (5 bases). Trimming shortened V by 1 base and J by 6 bases, and 9 bases separated the two germline ends. The CDR3 contains 13 residues. Looked up from germline, CDR1 is LGHNA and CDR2 is YNFKEQ. The CDR3 protein is CASSQAEGAEAFF. The CDR3 nucleotides read TGTGCCAGCAGCCAAGCAGAAGGGGCTGAAGCTTTCTTT.

In regard to this clonotype: It may be a read error: a sequence one base away is much more abundant. The V and J genes are TRBV4-1 and TRBJ1-2, with D possibly matching TRBD1 (6 bases). The CDR3 loop spans 13 amino acids. From germline, CDR1 is MGHRA and CDR2 YSYEKL. CDR3 loop: CARPWGGNHGCTF. Written as DNA, the CDR3 is TGCGCCAGGCCTTGGGGGGGCAACCATGGCTGCACCTTC.

As regards this clonotype: This may come from a read error, since a much larger clone is one base off. This CDR3 is CASSLYVGSTDTKYF. The CDR3 nucleotides read TGTGCCAGCAGCTTATATGTCGGTAGCACAGATACGAAGTATTTT. This chain links TRBV7-6 with TRBJ2-3; D is unclear. The length of the CDR3 is 15 residues. CDR1 SGHVS and CDR2 FNYEAQ come from the germline V gene.

Comments on this clonotype: At one end the junction does not follow the germline gene, possibly because of a read error. The chain has TRBV7-9 and TRBJ1-3, with D uncertain. The V gene's germline CDR1 is SEHNR and CDR2 FQNEAQ (reference sequence). The CDR3 sequence is 13 residues long. The CDR3 here is CASNQAGGNIIYF. The CDR3 DNA is TGTGCCAGCAACCAGGCGGGAGGAAACATCATATATTTT.

The chain employs TRBV2 and TRBJ2-7; tentative D call: TRBD1 (6 bases). V was clipped by 7 bases and J by 6 bases, with 16 bases between them. Germline CDR1 reads SNHLY; CDR2 reads FYNNEI. CDR3 size: 13 residues. CDR3 protein: CASTEQGLGEQYF. CDR3 nucleotide sequence: TGTGCCAGCACGGAACAGGGCCTTGGCGAGCAGTACTTC.

A remark on this clonotype: The junction departs from germline at one end; a sequencing error may be responsible. The chain carries TRBV7-9 and TRBJ2-7; 8 bases are a match to TRBD1. Germline V gene sequence: CDR1 SEHNR, CDR2 FQNEAQ (reference sequence). The CDR3 has 14 amino acids. The CDR3 protein is CAGSLGQGVDEQYF. In DNA, the CDR3 is TGTGCCGGCAGCCTCGGACAGGGCGTGGACGAGCAGTACTTC.

This chain links TRBV29-1 with TRBJ1-2, with D unresolved. Trimming left V 6 bases short and J 4 bases short, with 27 bases between. CDR3 length: 17 residues. Germline V gene lookup returns CDR1 SQVTM and CDR2 ANQGSEA. CDR3 DNA sequence: TGCAGCGTCCCCAGCAGCCAAGTAAGGATGAAGGGCTATGGCTACACCTTC. Residues: CSVPSSQVRMKGYGYTF.

This chain joins TRBV20-1 and TRBJ1-5; perhaps TRBD1 as D (6 bases). Trimming removed 1 base from V and 0 bases from J, with 13 bases in between. Per germline, CDR1 DFQATT and CDR2 SNEGSKA (reference sequence). CDR3 size: 16 residues. Here the CDR3 DNA reads TGCAGTGCTAGAGGGGGGGGCTCCTATAGCAATCAGCCCCAGCATTTT. Encoded protein: CSARGGGSYSNQPQHF.

The rearrangement uses TRBV20-1 and TRBJ2-5; D unclear. Trimming left V 5 bases short and J 1 base short, with 14 bases between. This CDR3 region has 14 residues. CDR1 and CDR2 from the germline V gene are DFQATT and SNEGSKA (reference sequence). The CDR3 DNA reads TGCAGTGCTTCCCCGTCCTCCCGCCAAGAGACCCAGTACTTC. Translating it yields CSASPSSRQETQYF.

This clonotype has just a few counts. A much larger clone lies one base from this, so it may be a read error. The V and J genes are TRBV6-1 and TRBJ2-5; TRBD2 aligns across 10 bases. CDR3 size: 15 residues. Germline V gene data show CDR1 as MNHNS and CDR2 as SASEGT. The CDR3 sequence: CASSGVAGGQETLYF. The CDR3 DNA reads as TGTGCCAGCAGTGGGGTAGCGGGGGGACAAGAGACCCTGTACTTC.

Relative to its sample, this clonotype is medium-sized (0.01 to 0.1%). The chain is built from TRBV7-9 and TRBJ2-7, with 8 bases that match TRBD2. With 5 bases clipped from V and 7 bases from J, the junction kept 7 bases outside the gene matches. Looked up from germline, CDR1 is SEHNR and CDR2 is FQNEAQ (reference sequence). The CDR3 sequence is 13 residues long. CDR3 sequence reads: CASSPAGVMEQYF. Written as DNA, the CDR3 is TGTGCCAGCAGCCCAGCGGGGGTCATGGAGCAGTACTTC.

In this sample, this clonotype turned up many times. This sequence joins TRBV4-1 and TRBJ1-5; D not certain. The V end was cut by 4 bases, the J end by 1 base, with 11 bases between. This CDR3 is built from 15 residues. CDR1 is MGHRA and CDR2 is YSYEKL in the germline V gene. CDR3 nucleotides: TGCGCCAGCAGCCTTTTGGGGTTGAGCAATCAGCCCCAGCATTTT. Amino acid sequence: CASSLLGLSNQPQHF.

The rearrangement links TRBV7-2 to TRBJ1-1; a possible D gene is TRBD1 (5 bases). This CDR3 spans 13 amino acids. CDR1 and CDR2 (germline): SGHTA, FQGNSA. V lost 2 bases and J 3 bases, leaving 7 bases between the germline ends. CDR3 nucleotides: TGTGCCAGCAGCTTACAACAGGACACTGAAGCTTTCTTT. Its protein is CASSLQQDTEAFF.

The chain uses TRBV7-2 and TRBJ2-1; no definite D call. This CDR3 is built from 13 residues. Trimming removed 7 bases at V and 9 bases at J, with 16 bases between. CDR1 SGHTA and CDR2 FQGNSA come from the germline V gene. The CDR3 here is CASTFPRGGEQFF. As DNA, the CDR3 is TGTGCCAGCACCTTCCCCCGTGGTGGTGAGCAGTTCTTC.

Remarks on this clonotype: Just one base apart from a much larger clone, this may be a read error. The CDR3 loop reads CASSPMFAGGGNHKLFF. The CDR3 DNA is TGTGCCAGCAGCCCTATGTTTGCGGGGGGGGGGAACCACAAACTGTTTTTT. The V call is TRBV4-2, the J call TRBJ1-4, with a possible D match to TRBD1 (5 bases). Trimming left V 4 bases short and J 11 bases short, with 26 bases between. Germline V gene data show CDR1 as LGHNA and CDR2 as YNFKEQ. This CDR3 spans 17 amino acids.

This chain connects TRBV5-8 to TRBJ2-7, with D perhaps TRBD1 (6 bases). V shed 2 bases and J shed 3 bases, with 12 bases lying between them. Germline loops: CDR1 SGHTS, CDR2 YDEGEE. There are 14 residues in the CDR3. The CDR3 protein is CASSFGGHVYEQYV. The DNA for the CDR3 is TGTGCCAGCAGCTTTGGGGGACACGTCTACGAGCAGTACGTC.

This chain uses TRBV7-3 with TRBJ1-6, with unresolved D. Trimming took 1 base from V and 7 from J, leaving 5 bases between them. Germline CDR1 reads SGHTA; CDR2 reads FQGTGA. The length of the CDR3 is 13 residues. CDR3 amino acids: CASSLNLNSPLHF. Written as DNA, the CDR3 is TGTGCCAGCAGCTTAAATCTAAATTCACCCCTCCACTTT.

This rearrangement joins TRBV29-1 to TRBJ2-5, with 7 bases aligning to TRBD1. V shed 4 bases, J shed 2 bases, and the junction held 7 bases outside the gene matches. The CDR3 is made up of 14 amino acids. CDR1 and CDR2 (germline): SQVTM, ANQGSEA. CDR3 bases: TGCAGCGTTGCTATTGGGGACAGACAAGAGACCCAGTACTTC. Its protein product is CSVAIGDRQETQYF.

The J gene is TRBJ2-6, the V gene TRBV15; no firm D call. The CDR3 consists of 16 residues. V was pared by 0 bases and J by 4 bases, with 10 bases between. Germline lookup yields CDR1 LNHNV and CDR2 YYDKDF (reference sequence). This chain's CDR3 is CATSRDRLSGANVLTF. The CDR3 bases are TGTGCCACCAGCAGAGATCGTTTGTCCGGGGCCAACGTCCTGACTTTC.

The chain carries TRBV29-1 and TRBJ2-1; D is perhaps TRBD2 (7 bases). V lost 3 bases to trimming and J lost 9 bases, with 18 bases between them. CDR1 and CDR2 from the germline V gene are SQVTM and ANQGSEA. This CDR3 spans 14 amino acids. The DNA of the CDR3 is TGCAGCGTTGAGGCTCACCGGGGGGCGGCTGAGCAGTTCTTC. Its protein is CSVEAHRGAAEQFF.

This clonotype was counted many times. The V gene is TRBV4-3, the J gene TRBJ1-2, with 7 bases that match TRBD1. The CDR3 has 14 residues. Trimming cost V 0 bases and J 14 bases; bases outside gene matches: 12. Per the germline V gene, CDR1 is LGHNA and CDR2 is YSLEER. The chain's CDR3 is CASSQDRGGTALTF. The CDR3 region has the DNA TGCGCCAGCAGCCAAGATCGGGGGGGGACAGCGTTAACCTTC.

The V and J genes are TRBV14 and TRBJ1-6, with TRBD1 identical over 10 bases. From germline, CDR1 is SGHDN and CDR2 FVKESK. The CDR3 is 13 residues long. V shed 4 bases, J shed 14 bases, and the junction held 5 bases outside the gene matches. The CDR3 is CASSRGQGQALHF. The CDR3 DNA sequence: TGTGCCAGCAGCCGGGGACAGGGGCAAGCCCTCCACTTT.